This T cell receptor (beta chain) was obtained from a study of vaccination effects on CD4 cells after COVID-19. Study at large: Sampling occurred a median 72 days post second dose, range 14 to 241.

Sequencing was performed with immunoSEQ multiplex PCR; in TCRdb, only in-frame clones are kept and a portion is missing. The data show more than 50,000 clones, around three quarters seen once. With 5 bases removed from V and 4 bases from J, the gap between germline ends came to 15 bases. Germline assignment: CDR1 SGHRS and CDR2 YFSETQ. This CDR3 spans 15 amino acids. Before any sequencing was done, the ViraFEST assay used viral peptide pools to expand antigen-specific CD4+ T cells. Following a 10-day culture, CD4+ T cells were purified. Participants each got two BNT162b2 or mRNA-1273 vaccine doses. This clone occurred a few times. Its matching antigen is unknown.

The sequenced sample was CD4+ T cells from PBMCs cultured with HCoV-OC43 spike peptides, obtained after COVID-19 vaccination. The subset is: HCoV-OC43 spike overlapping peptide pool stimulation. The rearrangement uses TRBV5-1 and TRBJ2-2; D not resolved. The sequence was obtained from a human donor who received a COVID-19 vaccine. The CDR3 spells CASSSPTGPTGELFF. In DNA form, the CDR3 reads TGCGCCAGCAGTAGTCCCACCGGACCCACCGGGGAGCTGTTTTTT. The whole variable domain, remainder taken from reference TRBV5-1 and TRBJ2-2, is KAGVTQTPRYLIKTRGQQVTLSCSPISGHRSVSWYQQTPGQGLQFLFEYFSETQRNKGNFPGRFSGRQFSNSRSEMNVSTLELGDSALYLCASSSPTGPTGELFFGEGSRLTVL.